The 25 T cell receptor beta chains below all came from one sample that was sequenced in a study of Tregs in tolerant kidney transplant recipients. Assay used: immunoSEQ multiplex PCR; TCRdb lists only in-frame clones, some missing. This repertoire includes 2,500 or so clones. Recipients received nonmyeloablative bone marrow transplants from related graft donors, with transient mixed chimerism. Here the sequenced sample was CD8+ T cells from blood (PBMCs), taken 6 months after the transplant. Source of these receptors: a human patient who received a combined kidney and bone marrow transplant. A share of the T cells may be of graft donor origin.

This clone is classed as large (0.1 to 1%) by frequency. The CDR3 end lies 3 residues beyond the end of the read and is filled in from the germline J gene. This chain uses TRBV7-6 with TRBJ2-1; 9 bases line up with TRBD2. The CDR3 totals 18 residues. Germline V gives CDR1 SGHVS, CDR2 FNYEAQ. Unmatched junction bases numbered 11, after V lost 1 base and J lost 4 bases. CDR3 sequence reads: CASSLEKKNSGSYNEQFF. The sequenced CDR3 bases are TGTGCCAGCAGCTTAGAGAAGAAGAATAGCGGGAGTTACAATGAG.

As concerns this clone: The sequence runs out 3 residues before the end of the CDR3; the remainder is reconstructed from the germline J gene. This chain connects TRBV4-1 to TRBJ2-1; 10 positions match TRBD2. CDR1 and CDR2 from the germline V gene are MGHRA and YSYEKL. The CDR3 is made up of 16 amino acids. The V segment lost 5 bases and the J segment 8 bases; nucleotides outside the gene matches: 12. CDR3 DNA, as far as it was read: TGCGCCAGCAGCGGGAAGGGGGGACTAGCGACGGATGAG. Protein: CASSGKGGLATDE. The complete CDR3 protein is CASSGKGGLATDEQFF.

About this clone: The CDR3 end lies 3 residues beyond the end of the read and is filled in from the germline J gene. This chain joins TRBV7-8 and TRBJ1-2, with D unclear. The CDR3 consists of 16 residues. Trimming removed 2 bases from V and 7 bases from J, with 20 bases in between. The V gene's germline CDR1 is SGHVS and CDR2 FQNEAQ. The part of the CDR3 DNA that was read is TGTGCCAGCAGCTTATTCAAACGTGGGCAGAGCGGTGGC. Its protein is CASSLFKRGQSGG. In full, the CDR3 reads CASSLFKRGQSGGYTF.

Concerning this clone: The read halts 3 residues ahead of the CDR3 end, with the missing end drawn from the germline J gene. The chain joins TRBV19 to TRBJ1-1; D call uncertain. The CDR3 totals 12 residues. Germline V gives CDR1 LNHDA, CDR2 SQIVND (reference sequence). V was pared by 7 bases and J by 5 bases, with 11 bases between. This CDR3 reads CASNDRVTEAFF. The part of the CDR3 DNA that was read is TGTGCCAGTAATGATAGAGTGACTGAA.

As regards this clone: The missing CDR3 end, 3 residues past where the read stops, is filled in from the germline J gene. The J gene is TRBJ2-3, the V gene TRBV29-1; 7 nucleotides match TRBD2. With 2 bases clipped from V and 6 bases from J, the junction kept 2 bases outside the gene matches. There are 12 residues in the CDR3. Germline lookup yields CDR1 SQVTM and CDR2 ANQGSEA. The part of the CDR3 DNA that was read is TGCAGCGTTGAATCGCGGGAGGATACG. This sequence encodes CSVESREDT. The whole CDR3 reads CSVESREDTQYF.

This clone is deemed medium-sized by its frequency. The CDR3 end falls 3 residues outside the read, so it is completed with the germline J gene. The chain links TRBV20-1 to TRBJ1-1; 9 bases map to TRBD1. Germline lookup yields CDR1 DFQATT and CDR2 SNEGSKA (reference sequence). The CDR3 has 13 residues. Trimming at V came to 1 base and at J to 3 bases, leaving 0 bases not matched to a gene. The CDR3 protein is CSARGTGDTEAFF. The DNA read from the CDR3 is TGCAGTGCTAGAGGGACAGGGGACACTGAA.

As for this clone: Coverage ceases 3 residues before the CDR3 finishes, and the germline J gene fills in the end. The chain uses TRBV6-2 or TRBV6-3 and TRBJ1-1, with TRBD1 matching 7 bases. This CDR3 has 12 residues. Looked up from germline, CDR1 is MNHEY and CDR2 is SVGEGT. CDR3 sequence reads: CASSYQTGEAFF. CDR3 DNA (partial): TGTGCCAGCAGTTACCAGACAGGGGAA.

The CDR3: CASSHGLAGEQYF. CDR3 DNA, as far as it was read: TGTGCCAGTAGCCATGGACTAGCGGGCGAG. This chain joins TRBV19 and TRBJ2-7; TRBD2 agrees at 11 bases. The read gets to within 3 residues of the CDR3 end, and the germline J gene fills in the rest. Germline-derived CDR1 and CDR2 are LNHDA and SQIVND (reference sequence). V was clipped by 6 bases and J by 6 bases; unmatched bases: 4. The CDR3 is 13 amino acids.

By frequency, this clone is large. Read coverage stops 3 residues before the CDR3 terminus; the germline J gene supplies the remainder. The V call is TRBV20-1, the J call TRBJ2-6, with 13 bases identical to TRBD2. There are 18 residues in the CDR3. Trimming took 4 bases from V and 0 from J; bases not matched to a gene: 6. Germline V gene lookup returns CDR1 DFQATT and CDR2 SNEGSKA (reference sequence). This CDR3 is CSAKSRLAGGSGANVLTF. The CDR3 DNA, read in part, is TGCAGTGCTAAGTCAAGACTAGCGGGAGGCTCTGGGGCCAACGTC.

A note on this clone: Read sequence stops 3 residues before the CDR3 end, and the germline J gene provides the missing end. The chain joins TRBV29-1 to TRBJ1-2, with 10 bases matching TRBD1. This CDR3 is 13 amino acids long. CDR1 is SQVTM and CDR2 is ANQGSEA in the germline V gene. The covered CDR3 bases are TGCAGTGGGCTGAGACAGGGGGCAGATGGC. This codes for CSGLRQGADG. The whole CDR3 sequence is CSGLRQGADGYTF.

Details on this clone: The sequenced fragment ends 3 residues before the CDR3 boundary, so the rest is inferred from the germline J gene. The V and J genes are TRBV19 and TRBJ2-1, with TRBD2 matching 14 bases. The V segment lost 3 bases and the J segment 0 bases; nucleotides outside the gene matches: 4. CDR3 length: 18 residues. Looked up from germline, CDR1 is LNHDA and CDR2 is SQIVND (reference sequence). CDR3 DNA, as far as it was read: TGTGCCAGTAGTATGGGACTAGCGGGGGAAAGCTCCTACAATGAG. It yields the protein CASSMGLAGESSYNE. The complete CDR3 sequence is CASSMGLAGESSYNEQFF.

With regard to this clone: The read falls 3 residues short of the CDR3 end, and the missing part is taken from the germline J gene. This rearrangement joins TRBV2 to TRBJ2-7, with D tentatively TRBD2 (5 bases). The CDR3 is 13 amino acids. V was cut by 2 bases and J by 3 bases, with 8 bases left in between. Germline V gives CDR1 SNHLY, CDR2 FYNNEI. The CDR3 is CASSEPGYYEQYF. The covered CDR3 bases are TGTGCCAGCAGTGAACCGGGGTACTACGAG.

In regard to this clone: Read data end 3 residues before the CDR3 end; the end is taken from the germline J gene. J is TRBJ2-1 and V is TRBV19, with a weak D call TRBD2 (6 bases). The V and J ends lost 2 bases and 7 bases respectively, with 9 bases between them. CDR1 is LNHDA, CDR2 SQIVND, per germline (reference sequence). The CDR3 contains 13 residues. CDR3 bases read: TGTGCCAGTAGTATAACCGGAGGGAATGAG. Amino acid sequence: CASSITGGNE. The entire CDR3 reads CASSITGGNEQFF.

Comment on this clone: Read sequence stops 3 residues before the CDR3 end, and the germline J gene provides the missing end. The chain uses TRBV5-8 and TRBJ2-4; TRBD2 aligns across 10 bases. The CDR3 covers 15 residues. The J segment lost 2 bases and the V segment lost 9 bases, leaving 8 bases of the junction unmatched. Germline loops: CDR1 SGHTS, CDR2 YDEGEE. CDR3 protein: CATRPSGSSKNIQYF. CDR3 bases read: TGTGCCACCAGGCCTAGCGGGAGTTCCAAAAACATT.

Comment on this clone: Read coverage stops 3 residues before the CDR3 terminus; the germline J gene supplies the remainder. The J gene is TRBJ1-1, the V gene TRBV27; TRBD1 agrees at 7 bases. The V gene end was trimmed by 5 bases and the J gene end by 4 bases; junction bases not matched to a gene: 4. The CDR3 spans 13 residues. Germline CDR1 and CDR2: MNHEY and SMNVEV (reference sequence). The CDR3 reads CASSAGGGTEAFF. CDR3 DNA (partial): TGTGCCAGCAGTGCAGGGGGAGGCACTGAA.

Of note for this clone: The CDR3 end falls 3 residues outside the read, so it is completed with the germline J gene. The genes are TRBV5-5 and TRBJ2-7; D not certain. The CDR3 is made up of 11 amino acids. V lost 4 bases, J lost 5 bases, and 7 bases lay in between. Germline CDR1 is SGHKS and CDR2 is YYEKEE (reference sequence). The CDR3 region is CASSRTDEQYF. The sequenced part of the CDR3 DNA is TGTGCCAGCAGCCGAACAGACGAG.

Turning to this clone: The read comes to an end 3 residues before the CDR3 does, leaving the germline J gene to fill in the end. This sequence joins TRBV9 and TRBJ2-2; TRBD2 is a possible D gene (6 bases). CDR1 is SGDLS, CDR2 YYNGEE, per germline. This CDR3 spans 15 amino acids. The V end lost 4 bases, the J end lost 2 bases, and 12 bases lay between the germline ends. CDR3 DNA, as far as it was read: TGTGCCAGCAGCCTCAGGCGGGGAAACACCGGGGAG. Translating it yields CASSLRRGNTGE. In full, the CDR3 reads CASSLRRGNTGELFF.

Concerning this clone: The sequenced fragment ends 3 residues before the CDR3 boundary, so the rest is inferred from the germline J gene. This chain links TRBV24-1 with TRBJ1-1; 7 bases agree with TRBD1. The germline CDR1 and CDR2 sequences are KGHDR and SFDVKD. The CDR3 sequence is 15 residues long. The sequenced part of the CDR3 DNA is TGTGCCACCAGTGAGGCGGACAGGACAACATCGGAA. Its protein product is CATSEADRTTSE. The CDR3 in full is CATSEADRTTSEAFF.

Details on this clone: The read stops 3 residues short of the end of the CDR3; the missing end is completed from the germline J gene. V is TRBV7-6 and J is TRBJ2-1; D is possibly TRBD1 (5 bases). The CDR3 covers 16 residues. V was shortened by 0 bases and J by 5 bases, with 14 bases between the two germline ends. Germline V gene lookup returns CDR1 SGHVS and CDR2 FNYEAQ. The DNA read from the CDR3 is TGTGCCAGCAGCTTAGCGTCGATGACAGAGCACAATGAG. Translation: CASSLASMTEHNE. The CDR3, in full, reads CASSLASMTEHNEQFF.

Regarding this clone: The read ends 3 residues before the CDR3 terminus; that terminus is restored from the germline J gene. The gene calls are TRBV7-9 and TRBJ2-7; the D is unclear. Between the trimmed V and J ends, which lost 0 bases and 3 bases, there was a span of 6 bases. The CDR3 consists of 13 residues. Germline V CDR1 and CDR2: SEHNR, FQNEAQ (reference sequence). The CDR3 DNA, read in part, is TGTGCCAGCAGCTTAGCCCCAGGCTACGAG. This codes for CASSLAPGYE. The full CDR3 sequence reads CASSLAPGYEQYF.

CDR3 protein: CASSELASGYNEQFF. The CDR3 DNA, read in part, is TGCGCCAGCAGTGAATTGGCTAGCGGATACAATGAG. The rearrangement uses TRBV10-1 and TRBJ2-1, with TRBD2 matching 7 bases. The read terminates 3 residues before the CDR3 end, so the remaining end is supplied by the germline J gene. The CDR3 has 15 residues. V dropped 3 bases and J dropped 4; count of bases not matched to a gene: 6. Looked up from germline, CDR1 is WNHNN and CDR2 is SYGVQD (reference sequence).

CDR3 in amino acids: CASSLGGEPNTEAFF. The sequenced CDR3 bases are TGTGCCAGCAGCTTAGGGGGGGAGCCGAACACTGAA. V gene TRBV11-2 combines with J gene TRBJ1-1; a weak D match, TRBD1 (5 bases). The sequenced fragment ends 3 residues before the CDR3 boundary, so the rest is inferred from the germline J gene. There are 15 residues in the CDR3. Between the trimmed V and J ends, which lost 1 base and 1 base, there was a span of 10 bases. Germline assignment: CDR1 SGHAT and CDR2 FQNNGV.

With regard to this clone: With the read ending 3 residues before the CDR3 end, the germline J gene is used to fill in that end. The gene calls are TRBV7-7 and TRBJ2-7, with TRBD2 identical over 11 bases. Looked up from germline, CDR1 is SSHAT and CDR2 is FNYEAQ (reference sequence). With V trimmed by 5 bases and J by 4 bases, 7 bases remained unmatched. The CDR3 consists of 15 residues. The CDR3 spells CASSKLAGDRYEQYF. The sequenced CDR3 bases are TGTGCCAGCAGCAAACTAGCGGGAGATAGGTACGAG.

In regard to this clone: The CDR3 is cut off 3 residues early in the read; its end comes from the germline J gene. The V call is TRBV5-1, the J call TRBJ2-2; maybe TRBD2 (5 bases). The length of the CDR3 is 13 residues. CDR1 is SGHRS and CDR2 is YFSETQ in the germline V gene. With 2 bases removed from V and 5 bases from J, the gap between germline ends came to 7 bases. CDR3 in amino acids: CASSFGDTGELFF. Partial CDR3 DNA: TGCGCCAGCAGCTTCGGGGATACCGGGGAG.

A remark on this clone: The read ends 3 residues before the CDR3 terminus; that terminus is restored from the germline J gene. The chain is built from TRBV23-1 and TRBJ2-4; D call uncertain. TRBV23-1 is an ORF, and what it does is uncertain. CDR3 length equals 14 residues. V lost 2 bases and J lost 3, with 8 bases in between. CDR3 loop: CASSQLSVKNIQYF. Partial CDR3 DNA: TGCGCCAGCAGTCAACTGTCGGTCAAAAACATT.